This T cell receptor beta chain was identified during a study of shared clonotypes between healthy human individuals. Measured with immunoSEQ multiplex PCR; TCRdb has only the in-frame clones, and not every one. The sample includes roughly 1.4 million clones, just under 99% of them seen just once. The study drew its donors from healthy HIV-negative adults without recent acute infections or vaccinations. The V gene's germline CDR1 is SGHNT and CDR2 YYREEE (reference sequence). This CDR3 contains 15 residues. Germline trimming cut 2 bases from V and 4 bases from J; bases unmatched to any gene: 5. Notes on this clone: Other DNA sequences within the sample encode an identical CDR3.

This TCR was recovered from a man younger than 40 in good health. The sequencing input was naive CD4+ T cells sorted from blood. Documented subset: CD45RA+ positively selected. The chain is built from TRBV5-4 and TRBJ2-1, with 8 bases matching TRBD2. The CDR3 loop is CASSLAGAGYNEQFF. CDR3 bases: TGTGCCAGCAGCTTAGCGGGAGCGGGTTACAATGAGCAGTTCTTC.